The sequence of this T cell receptor (beta chain) was determined in a study of blood T cell repertoires in COVID-19. Study-wide background: There were acute and convalescent COVID-19 samples, and they came from the United States, Italy and Spain.

Authors' analysis steps: Nucleated cell counts were estimated from reference gene primer amplification. Profiling relied on immunoSEQ multiplex PCR, and the TCRdb table lists in-frame clones only, not all of them. V, J and clone size were drawn from that table, and D and trimming were deduced from the DNA. Altogether just over 300,000 clones are present, around 87% being singletons, with the ten largest covering roughly 4.3%. CDR1 and CDR2 (germline): MDHEN, SYDVKM. The CDR3 runs 16 residues. The V gene end was trimmed by 4 bases and the J gene end by 4 bases; junction bases not matched to a gene: 11.

Input material: PBMCs or T cells enriched from blood (not recorded which). The clonotype originates from a woman under 30 with acute COVID-19. J is TRBJ2-3 and V is TRBV28, with 7 nucleotides matching TRBD2. CDR3 sequence: CASSSISTGGSDTQYF. CDR3 nucleotide sequence: TGTGCCAGCAGTTCCATATCGACGGGAGGTTCAGATACGCAGTATTTT. The variable domain in full, with the rest retrieved from reference TRBV28 and TRBJ2-3, is DVKVTQSSRYLVKRTGEKVFLECVQDMDHENMFWYRQDPGLGLRLIYFSYDVKMKEKGDIPEGYSVSREKKERFSLILESASTNQTSMYLCASSSISTGGSDTQYFGPGTRLTVL.